The 27 T cell receptor beta chains reported below all come from one sample, sequenced in a study of monozygotic twins with inflammatory bowel disease. TCRdb re-called the 5' RACE reads and shows each CDR3 protein once, DNA omitted. This listing includes 190,000 or so distinct CDR3 sequences. The specimen was blood. The receptors originated from a human donor with ulcerative colitis or Crohn's disease, or a healthy co-twin of an affected twin (not recorded which).

V is TRBV29-1 and J is TRBJ2-7; TCRdb proposes TRBD1, but this gene call is untestable without DNA. The germline V gene has CDR1 SQVTM and CDR2 ANQGSEA. The CDR3 totals 13 residues. CDR3 protein: CSVGVTGRYEQYF.

The V and J genes are TRBV24-1 and TRBJ2-3. The CDR3 has 14 amino acids. Germline V CDR1 and CDR2: KGHDR, SFDVKD. CDR3 loop: CATSVEDSTDTQYF.

The chain uses TRBV2 and TRBJ2-1; as DNA is missing, the TRBD2 call by TCRdb cannot be tested. Germline V CDR1 and CDR2: SNHLY, FYNNEI. This CDR3 is built from 16 residues. This CDR3 is CASSEAGGTLYNEQFF.

The CDR3 here is CATSRGGTGELFF. The gene calls are TRBV15 and TRBJ2-2. Germline CDR1 reads LNHNV; CDR2 reads YYDKDF (reference sequence). This CDR3 region has 13 residues.

This chain connects TRBV5-5 to TRBJ2-7; no DNA is available, so the TRBD2 call from TCRdb remains unchecked. This CDR3 is 16 amino acids long. CDR1 SGHKS and CDR2 YYEKEE come from the germline V gene (reference sequence). The CDR3 loop is CASAQASGTSTYEQYF. Together with reference TRBV5-5 and TRBJ2-7, the CDR3 gives the full variable domain: DAGVTQSPTHLIKTRGQQVTLRCSPISGHKSVSWYQQVLGQGPQFIFQYYEKEERGRGNFPDRFSARQFPNYSSELNVNALLLGDSALYLCASAQASGTSTYEQYFGPGTRLTVT.

The chain carries TRBV5-1 and TRBJ2-2. This CDR3 contains 14 residues. CDR1 and CDR2 from the germline V gene are SGHRS and YFSETQ. This CDR3 reads CASSSGIVTGELFF.

The gene calls are TRBV7-2 and TRBJ1-1; the D call from TCRdb, TRBD1, cannot be confirmed without DNA. Germline V gives CDR1 SGHTA, CDR2 FQGNSA. The CDR3 is made up of 15 amino acids. The CDR3 region is CASIITGQTNTEAFF. Full variable domain (rest looked up from reference TRBV7-2 and TRBJ1-1): GAGVSQSPSNKVTEKGKDVELRCDPISGHTALYWYRQSLGQGLEFLIYFQGNSAPDKSGLPSDRFSAERTGGSVSTLTIQRTQQEDSAVYLCASIITGQTNTEAFFGQGTRLTVV.

This rearrangement joins TRBV4-1 to TRBJ1-3. CDR1 is MGHRA, CDR2 YSYEKL, per germline. The length of the CDR3 is 17 residues. The CDR3 sequence is CASSQGPVRVSGNTIYF.

V gene TRBV7-9 combines with J gene TRBJ2-1; TCRdb designates TRBD2, a call that cannot be tested without DNA. This CDR3 spans 15 amino acids. Germline V gene data show CDR1 as SEHNR and CDR2 as FQNEAQ (reference sequence). The CDR3: CASSLASGIYNEQFF.

This rearrangement joins TRBV29-1 to TRBJ2-3; TCRdb returns TRBD1, unconfirmable since there is no DNA. Per germline, CDR1 SQVTM and CDR2 ANQGSEA. CDR3 size: 15 residues. The CDR3 sequence is CSVRDRGRNTDTQYF.

The genes are TRBV20-1 and TRBJ1-6. The CDR3 spans 16 residues. The V gene's germline CDR1 is DFQATT and CDR2 SNEGSKA (reference sequence). CDR3 amino acids: CSARVFLMGYNSPLHF.

The rearrangement links TRBV5-1 to TRBJ2-2; TCRdb's assignment of TRBD1 cannot be checked, as there is no DNA. Germline V CDR1 and CDR2: SGHRS, YFSETQ. CDR3 length equals 18 residues. The CDR3 loop is CASSLGTWTGRGTGELFF.

The chain recombines TRBV11-3 with TRBJ2-2. The CDR3 has 16 residues. CDR1 SGHNT and CDR2 YENEEA come from the germline V gene. CDR3 residues: CASSSRPKRNTGELFF.

The chain links TRBV5-8 to TRBJ2-5; TCRdb selects TRBD2, and the lack of DNA leaves this call unchecked. This CDR3 has 14 amino acids. The V gene's germline CDR1 is SGHTS and CDR2 YDEGEE. The CDR3 sequence: CASSLWTTGETQYF.

This rearrangement joins TRBV7-2 to TRBJ1-3; absent DNA, TCRdb's TRBD1 call cannot be checked. Germline CDR1 and CDR2: SGHTA and FQGNSA. The length of the CDR3 is 14 residues. This CDR3 is CASSYGTARNTIYF.

J is TRBJ1-5 and V is TRBV7-2. This CDR3 has 15 amino acids. The germline V gene has CDR1 SGHTA and CDR2 FQGNSA. This CDR3 reads CASSPARWGNQPQHF.

The chain joins TRBV5-1 to TRBJ2-5; as DNA is missing, the TRBD2 call by TCRdb cannot be tested. The CDR3 has 14 residues. Germline CDR1 SGHRS, CDR2 YFSETQ. Here the CDR3 reads CASSLGSGVETQYF.

The V gene is TRBV12-3 or TRBV12-4, the J gene TRBJ1-2. The CDR3 is 13 residues long. The CDR3 region is CASSPGYRNGYTF.

The chain has TRBV5-1 and TRBJ2-3. Germline-derived CDR1 and CDR2 are SGHRS and YFSETQ. CDR3 length: 16 residues. The CDR3: CASSLVGPSKFDTQYF.

The rearrangement links TRBV24-1 to TRBJ2-1. Germline V lookup: CDR1 KGHDR, CDR2 SFDVKD. The CDR3 spans 13 residues. CDR3 sequence: CATSDPGHYEQFF.

Here the CDR3 reads CASSPQPAGMVYNEQFF. V gene TRBV7-6 combines with J gene TRBJ2-1; no DNA is available, so the TRBD2 call from TCRdb remains unchecked. The CDR3 spans 17 residues. Germline CDR1 and CDR2: SGHVS and FNYEAQ.

The chain links TRBV7-9 to TRBJ1-2; the D call of TRBD1 rests on TCRdb alone, since no DNA is present to check it. There are 14 residues in the CDR3. Germline-derived CDR1 and CDR2 are SEHNR and FQNEAQ (reference sequence). The CDR3 is CASSLAQAFYGYTF.

This sequence joins TRBV7-6 and TRBJ1-1. CDR1 and CDR2 from the germline V gene are SGHVS and FNYEAQ. The CDR3 runs to 12 residues. CDR3 in amino acids: CASSHVDTEAFF.

The chain couples TRBV9 to TRBJ1-1. Germline V gene lookup returns CDR1 SGDLS and CDR2 YYNGEE. This CDR3 comprises 14 residues. The CDR3 loop is CASSAGLMNTEAFF. Supplemented by reference TRBV9 and TRBJ1-1, the full variable domain reads DSGVTQTPKHLITATGQRVTLRCSPRSGDLSVYWYQQSLDQGLQFLIQYYNGEERAKGNILERFSAQQFPDLHSELNLSSLELGDSALYFCASSAGLMNTEAFFGQGTRLTVV.

The rearrangement joins TRBV7-6 to TRBJ1-1; TCRdb calls TRBD1, which cannot be checked without DNA. The CDR3 has 15 residues. Germline CDR1 reads SGHVS; CDR2 reads FNYEAQ. This chain's CDR3 is CASSLVSRGNTEAFF.

The genes are TRBV5-1 and TRBJ1-5; no DNA is available, so the TRBD1 call from TCRdb remains unchecked. The CDR3 loop spans 15 amino acids. CDR1 and CDR2 (germline): SGHRS, YFSETQ. The CDR3 protein is CASSLAGGGNQPQHF.

The chain combines TRBV7-8 with TRBJ2-1; TCRdb selects TRBD2, and the lack of DNA leaves this call unchecked. CDR1 is SGHVS, CDR2 FQNEAQ, per germline. The CDR3 loop spans 17 amino acids. The CDR3 is CASSWLAGGFSYNEQFF.